This TCR beta chain comes out of a study of graft-versus-host responses after intestinal transplantation. Across the whole study: Recipients obtained multivisceral, liver-intestinal, or isolated intestinal transplants. Anti-thymocyte globulin induction, then tacrolimus and steroids for about 3 years, went to all recipients. Findings and limits, study-wide: Some GvH clones were seen earlier in gut or blood, suggesting intestinal origin.

Trimming stripped 2 bases from V and 8 bases from J, with 11 bases between. The CDR3 loop spans 13 amino acids. Looked up from germline, CDR1 is SGHNT and CDR2 is YYREEE (reference sequence). This table comes from immunoSEQ multiplex PCR, and its TCRdb copy is limited to in-frame clones, with some not included. Here the sample spans about 120,000 clones, roughly 91% being singletons. As for this clone: Its matching antigen is unknown.

The material was unstimulated CD4+ T cells sorted from spleen or lymph node cells, obtained before intestinal transplant. This clonotype originated in a human donor who received an intestinal transplant. The rearrangement links TRBV5-4 to TRBJ2-1; D remains ambiguous. CDR3 amino acids: CASSLQREDEQFF. For the CDR3, the DNA is TGTGCCAGCAGCTTACAAAGGGAAGATGAGCAGTTCTTC.